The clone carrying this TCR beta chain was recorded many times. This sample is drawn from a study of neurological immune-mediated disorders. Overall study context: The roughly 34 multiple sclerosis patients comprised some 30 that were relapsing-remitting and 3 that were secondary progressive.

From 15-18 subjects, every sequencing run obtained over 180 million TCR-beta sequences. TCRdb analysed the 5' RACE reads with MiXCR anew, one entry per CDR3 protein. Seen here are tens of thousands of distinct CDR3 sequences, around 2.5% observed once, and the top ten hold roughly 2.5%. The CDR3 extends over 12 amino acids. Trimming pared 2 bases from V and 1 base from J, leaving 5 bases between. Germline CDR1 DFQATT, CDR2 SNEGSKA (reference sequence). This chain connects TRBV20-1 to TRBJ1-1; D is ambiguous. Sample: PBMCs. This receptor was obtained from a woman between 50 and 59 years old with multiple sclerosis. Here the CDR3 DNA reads TGCAGTGCTAGACGCCCGAACACTGAAGCTTTCTTT. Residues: CSARRPNTEAFF.